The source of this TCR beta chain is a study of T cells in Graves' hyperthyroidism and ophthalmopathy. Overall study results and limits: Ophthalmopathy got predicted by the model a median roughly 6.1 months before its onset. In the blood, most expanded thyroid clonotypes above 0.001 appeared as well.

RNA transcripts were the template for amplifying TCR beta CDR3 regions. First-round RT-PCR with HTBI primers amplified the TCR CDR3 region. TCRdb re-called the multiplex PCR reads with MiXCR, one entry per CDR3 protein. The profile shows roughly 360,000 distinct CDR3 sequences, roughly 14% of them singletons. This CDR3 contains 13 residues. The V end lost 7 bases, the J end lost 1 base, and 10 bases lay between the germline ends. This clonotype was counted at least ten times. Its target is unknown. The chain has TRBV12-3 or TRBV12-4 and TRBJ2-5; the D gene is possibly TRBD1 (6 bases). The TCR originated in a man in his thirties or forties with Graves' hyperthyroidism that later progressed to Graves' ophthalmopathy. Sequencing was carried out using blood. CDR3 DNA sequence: TGTGCCAGCAACGGACAGCCCCAAGAGACCCAGTACTTC. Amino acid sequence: CASNGQPQETQYF.